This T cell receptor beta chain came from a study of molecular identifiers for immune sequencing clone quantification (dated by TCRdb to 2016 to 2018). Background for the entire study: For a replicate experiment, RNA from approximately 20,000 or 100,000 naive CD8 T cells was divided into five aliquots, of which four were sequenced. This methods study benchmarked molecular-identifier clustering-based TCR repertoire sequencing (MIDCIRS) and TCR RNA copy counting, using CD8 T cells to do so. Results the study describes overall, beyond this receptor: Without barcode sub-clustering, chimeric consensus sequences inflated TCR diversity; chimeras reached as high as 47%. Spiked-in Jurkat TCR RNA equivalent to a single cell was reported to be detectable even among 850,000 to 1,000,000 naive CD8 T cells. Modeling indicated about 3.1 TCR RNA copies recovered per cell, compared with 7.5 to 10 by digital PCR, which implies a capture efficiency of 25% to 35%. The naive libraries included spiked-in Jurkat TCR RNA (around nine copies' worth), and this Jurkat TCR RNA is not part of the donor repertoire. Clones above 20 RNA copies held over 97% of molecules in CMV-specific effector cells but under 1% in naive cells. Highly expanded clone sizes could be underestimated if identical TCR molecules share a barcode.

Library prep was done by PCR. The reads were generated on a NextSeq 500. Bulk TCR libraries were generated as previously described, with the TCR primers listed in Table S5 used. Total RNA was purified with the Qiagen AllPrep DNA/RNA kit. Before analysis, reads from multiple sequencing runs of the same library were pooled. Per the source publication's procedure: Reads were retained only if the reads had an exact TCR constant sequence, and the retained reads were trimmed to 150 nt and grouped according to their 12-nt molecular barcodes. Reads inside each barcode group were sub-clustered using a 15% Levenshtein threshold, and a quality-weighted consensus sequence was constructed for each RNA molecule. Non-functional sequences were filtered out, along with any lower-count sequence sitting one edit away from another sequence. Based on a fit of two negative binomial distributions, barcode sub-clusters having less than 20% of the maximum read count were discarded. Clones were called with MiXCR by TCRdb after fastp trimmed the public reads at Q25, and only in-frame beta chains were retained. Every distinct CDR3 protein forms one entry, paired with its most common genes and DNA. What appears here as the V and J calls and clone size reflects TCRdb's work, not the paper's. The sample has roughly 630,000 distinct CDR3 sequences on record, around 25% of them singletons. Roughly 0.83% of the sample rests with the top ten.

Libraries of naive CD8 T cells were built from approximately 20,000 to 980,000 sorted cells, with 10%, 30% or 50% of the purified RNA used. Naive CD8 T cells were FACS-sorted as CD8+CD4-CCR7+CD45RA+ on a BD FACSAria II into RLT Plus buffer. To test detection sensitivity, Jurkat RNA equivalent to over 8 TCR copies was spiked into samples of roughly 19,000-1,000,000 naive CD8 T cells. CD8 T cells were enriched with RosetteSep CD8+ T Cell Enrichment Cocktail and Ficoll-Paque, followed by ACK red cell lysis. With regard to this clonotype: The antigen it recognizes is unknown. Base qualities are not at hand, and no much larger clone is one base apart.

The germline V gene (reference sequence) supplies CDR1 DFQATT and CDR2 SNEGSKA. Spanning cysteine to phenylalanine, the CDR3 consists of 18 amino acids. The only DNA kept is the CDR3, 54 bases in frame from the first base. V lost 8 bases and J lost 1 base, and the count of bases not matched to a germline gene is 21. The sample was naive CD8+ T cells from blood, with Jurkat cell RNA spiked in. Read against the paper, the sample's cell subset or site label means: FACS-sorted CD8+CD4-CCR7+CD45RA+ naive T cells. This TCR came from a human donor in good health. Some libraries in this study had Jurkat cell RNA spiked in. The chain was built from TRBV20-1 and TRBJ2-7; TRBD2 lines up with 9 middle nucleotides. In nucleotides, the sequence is TGCAGTCCTTACAACCTTTACTTAGCGGGAGAGACGTCCTACGAGCAGTACTTC. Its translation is CSPYNLYLAGETSYEQYF.